These 8 T cell receptor beta chains were sequenced from one sample in a study of tumor and adjacent non-tumor tissue in lung cancer. This sample's RNA came from whole unsorted tissue. TCRbeta libraries were built with three rounds of nested PCR, modified from ARM-PCR. TCRdb recomputed calls from the multiplex PCR reads with MiXCR, one row per CDR3 protein. The table has 69,000 or so distinct CDR3 sequences, around 73% seen once; the top ten hold roughly 27%. What was sequenced was lung tumor tissue. These receptor sequences come from a man in his sixties with non-small cell lung cancer.

Concerning this clonotype itself: The junction does not match germline at one end; this may be a read error. This chain joins TRBV29-1 and TRBJ2-1; D possibly corresponds to TRBD2 (5 bases). The CDR3 is 14 residues long. Germline-derived CDR1 and CDR2 are SQVTM and ANQGSEA. CDR3 residues: CSVEGGQVYNEQFF. The CDR3 bases are TGCAGCGTTGAAGGCGGGCAGGTGTACAATGAGCAATTCTTC.

Comment on this clonotype: Germline and junction disagree at one end, which may indicate a read error. This chain uses TRBV11-1 with TRBJ2-2; D not resolved. Germline lookup yields CDR1 SGHAT and CDR2 FQDESV (reference sequence). The CDR3 has 14 amino acids. The CDR3 here is CASSYTNGTEELSF. The CDR3 coding sequence is TGTGCCAGCAGTTATACTAATGGCACCGAGGAGCTGTCTTTT.

Comments on this clonotype: The junction departs from germline at one end; a sequencing error may be responsible. The V call is TRBV7-9, the J call TRBJ2-3; 16 bases are shared with TRBD2. Germline V CDR1 and CDR2: SEHNR, FQNEAQ (reference sequence). The CDR3 is made up of 15 amino acids. This CDR3 is CANSLGTSGRATQCF. In DNA form, the CDR3 reads TGTGCCAACAGCCTCGGGACTAGCGGGAGGGCTACGCAGTGTTTT.

A few counts support this clonotype. This chain joins TRBV5-1 and TRBJ2-1, with D possibly called TRBD1 or TRBD2 (5 bases each). V shed 6 bases and J shed 8 bases, with 24 bases lying between them. Looked up from germline, CDR1 is SGHRS and CDR2 is YFSETQ. This CDR3 has 16 amino acids. The CDR3 loop is CASIKEGDRLMDEQFF. For the CDR3, the DNA is TGCGCCAGCATCAAGGAAGGGGACCGGTTGATGGATGAGCAGTTCTTC.

Regarding this clonotype: A junction boundary mismatches the germline segment, possibly from a read error. The chain couples TRBV20-1 to TRBJ2-6; 7 bases line up with TRBD2. The germline CDR1 and CDR2 sequences are DFQATT and SNEGSKA (reference sequence). There are 17 residues in the CDR3. CDR3 nucleotides: TGCAGTGCTAGAGATCAGCGGGATCGCTCTGGGGCCAACGTCCTGAATTTC. It encodes CSARDQRDRSGANVLNF.

The rearrangement joins TRBV10-2 to TRBJ2-3; TRBD2 aligns across 10 bases. Germline loops: CDR1 WSHSY, CDR2 SAAADI. The CDR3 length is 14 residues. V dropped 11 bases and J dropped 2; count of bases not matched to a gene: 7. DNA for the CDR3: TGCGCCTGCGGGACTAGCGTGACCACAGATACGCAGTATTTT. Translating gives CACGTSVTTDTQYF.

The rearrangement links TRBV6-1 to TRBJ2-7, with 7 bases that match TRBD1. J lost 5 bases, V lost 10 bases, and 14 bases had no gene match. CDR1 MNHNS and CDR2 SASEGT come from the germline V gene. This CDR3 comprises 14 residues. Here the CDR3 DNA reads TGTGCCACCGGTGGGGACAGTCTTGTCAACGAGCAGTACTTC. It specifies CATGGDSLVNEQYF.

About this clonotype: The junction shows a germline mismatch at one end, possibly a read error. The J gene is TRBJ1-5, the V gene TRBV6-1; a possible D gene is TRBD1 (5 bases). CDR3 length: 15 residues. Germline assignment: CDR1 MNHNS and CDR2 SASEGT. The CDR3 DNA reads as TGTGCCAGCAGTGGATTACGTCAGGGTTCTCAGCCCCATCATTTT. Amino acids: CASSGLRQGSQPHHF.